The 11 T cell receptor beta chains listed next were all sequenced from one sample in a study of cytomegalovirus exposure and HLA in healthy donors. PCR was performed using 60 Vbeta and 13 Jbeta primers. Data came from immunoSEQ multiplex PCR; TCRdb stores just in-frame clones and leaves some out. The table has 240,000 or so clones, over 70% seen once. Sequenced: PBMCs. The receptor source for this set is an older woman in good health and CMV-seropositive.

V and J are TRBV10-2 and TRBJ1-5, with a weak D call TRBD1 (5 bases). Per germline, CDR1 WSHSY and CDR2 SAAADI. Trimming stripped 2 bases from V and 4 bases from J, with 6 bases between. The CDR3 covers 13 residues. CDR3 DNA sequence: TGCGCCAGCAGTGAGCAGGGAAATCAGCCCCAGCATTTT. This gives the protein CASSEQGNQPQHF.

The J gene is TRBJ2-5, the V gene TRBV9, with 15 nucleotides matching TRBD2. Germline CDR1 is SGDLS and CDR2 is YYNGEE. There are 15 residues in the CDR3. The ends lost 4 bases at V and 4 bases at J; junction bases unmatched: 2. The CDR3 loop reads CASSPGLAGGETQYF. CDR3 sequence (DNA): TGTGCCAGCAGCCCGGGACTAGCGGGAGGAGAGACCCAGTACTTC.

This clone came up a few times. The chain couples TRBV19 to TRBJ2-3, with 7 positions matching TRBD2. The CDR3 loop spans 14 amino acids. Per the germline V gene, CDR1 is LNHDA and CDR2 is SQIVND (reference sequence). V gave up 5 bases and J gave up 2 bases; unmatched junction bases: 4. CDR3 sequence: CASSSSGHTDTQYF. The CDR3 DNA follows: TGTGCCAGTAGTTCTAGCGGACACACAGATACGCAGTATTTT.

V usage is TRBV29-1 and J usage is TRBJ2-3; 9 bases fit TRBD2. Germline loops: CDR1 SQVTM, CDR2 ANQGSEA. This CDR3 is 14 amino acids long. With V trimmed by 7 bases and J by 3 bases, 8 bases remained unmatched. The CDR3 bases are TGCAGCGGTGTACTAGCGGGCTATACAGATACGCAGTATTTT. The encoded protein is CSGVLAGYTDTQYF.

The CDR3 loop is CASSSLRDTSGNTIYF. The DNA for the CDR3 is TGTGCCAGCAGTTCGTTAAGAGACACCTCTGGAAACACCATATATTTT. This chain links TRBV28 with TRBJ1-3; D is uncertain. CDR1 and CDR2 (germline): MDHEN, SYDVKM. V lost 4 bases to trimming and J lost 0 bases, with 13 bases between them. There are 16 residues in the CDR3. Variable domain in full (rest from reference TRBV28 and TRBJ1-3): DVKVTQSSRYLVKRTGEKVFLECVQDMDHENMFWYRQDPGLGLRLIYFSYDVKMKEKGDIPEGYSVSREKKERFSLILESASTNQTSMYLCASSSLRDTSGNTIYFGEGSWLTVV.

V is TRBV30 and J is TRBJ1-1; D is possibly TRBD1 (6 bases). Germline CDR1 and CDR2: GTSNPN and SVGIG (reference sequence). This CDR3 has 11 residues. The CDR3 DNA reads as TGTGCTTCAGGGGCCCTTAGGGAAGCTTTCTTT. Translated, it gives CASGALREAFF.

The chain joins TRBV15 to TRBJ1-3; D possibly corresponds to TRBD1 (6 bases). The ends were cut back, 1 base at V and 3 bases at J, with 13 bases in the middle. The V gene's germline CDR1 is LNHNV and CDR2 YYDKDF (reference sequence). The CDR3 is made up of 16 amino acids. The CDR3 coding sequence is TGTGCCACCAGCAGAGTGGGTCAGGGGTTTGGAAACACCATATATTTT. Its translation: CATSRVGQGFGNTIYF.

The chain is built from TRBV27 and TRBJ2-7, with TRBD2 matching 7 bases. Trimming removed 4 bases from V and 4 bases from J; junction bases left unmatched: 13. Germline CDR1 is MNHEY and CDR2 is SMNVEV (reference sequence). This CDR3 is built from 16 residues. The CDR3, as DNA: TGTGCCAGCAGTTCTCTGTTAAAGCGGGGCCTTTACGAGCAGTACTTC. This codes for CASSSLLKRGLYEQYF.

The V call is TRBV29-1, the J call TRBJ2-1, with D possibly being TRBD1 (5 bases). The V gene lost 7 bases and the J gene lost 4 bases, with 11 bases spanning the gap. Per germline, CDR1 SQVTM and CDR2 ANQGSEA. The CDR3 contains 12 residues. CDR3 residues: CSGTTDYNEQFF. The CDR3 coding sequence is TGCAGCGGCACGACAGATTACAATGAGCAGTTCTTC.

The J gene is TRBJ2-1, the V gene TRBV9; perhaps TRBD2 as D (5 bases). CDR1 SGDLS and CDR2 YYNGEE come from the germline V gene. CDR3 size: 12 residues. V shed 3 bases and J shed 8 bases, with 9 bases lying between them. CDR3 DNA: TGTGCCAGCAGCGCGGACTTTTATGAGCAGTTCTTC. Translated, it gives CASSADFYEQFF.

V and J are TRBV4-2 and TRBJ1-2, with D maybe TRBD1 (6 bases). Germline loops: CDR1 LGHNA, CDR2 YNFKEQ. This CDR3 region has 14 residues. Between the trimmed V and J ends, which lost 0 bases and 3 bases, there was a span of 8 bases. CDR3 amino acids: CASSQDRGDYGYTF. CDR3 nucleotide sequence: TGTGCCAGCAGCCAAGACAGGGGTGACTATGGCTACACCTTC.